The rows below give T cell receptor beta chains drawn from one sample of a study of human T cells and chemical hapten exposure. TCRdb passed the RACE reads through MiXCR, listing each CDR3 protein once. The sample includes around 130,000 distinct CDR3 sequences, about 8.2% of them seen just once. Sequencing used whole blood. The source of these receptors is a male donor in good health. Some clones in this sample may be carry-over from other donors' samples. Each CDR3 is given with its conserved first and last residue. The D gene is left open where the match is weak. Expanded clones get a size class; other rows say once, few or many, or leave the size out.

D gene,clone size,J gene,V gene,CDR3 DNA,CDR3 protein
TRBD1,few,TRBJ2-1,TRBV19,TGTGCCAGTCGACAGAAGGGGGCCAGTGAGCAGTTCTTC,CASRQKGASEQFF
NA,NA,TRBJ2-1,TRBV5-6,TGTGCCAGCAGCTCCCGGGACCAAAACTACAATGAGCAGTTCTTC,CASSSRDQNYNEQFF
TRBD1,many,TRBJ2-1,TRBV6-5,TGTGCCAGCAGTTACCTGGACAGGTACAATGAGCAGTTCTTC,CASSYLDRYNEQFF
NA,many,TRBJ1-1,TRBV6-5,TGTGCCAGCAGTTACCTCCGGACGGACACTGAAGCTTTCTTT,CASSYLRTDTEAFF
NA,NA,TRBJ2-5,TRBV7-2,TGTGCCAGCAGGGGACACCTTCAAGAGACCCAGTACTTC,CASRGHLQETQYF
NA,many,TRBJ1-1,TRBV7-2,TGTGCCAGCAGCTTGCTTTCCGAAGCTTTCTTT,CASSLLSEAFF
TRBD2,few,TRBJ2-1,TRBV15,TGTGCCACCAGCAGAGATGGACTAGCGGGCAATGAGCAGTTCTTC,CATSRDGLAGNEQFF
NA,many,TRBJ2-5,TRBV12-5,TGTGCTAGTGGTTTGGCTTTGGGGACTGACGTTCAAGAGACCCAGTACTTC,CASGLALGTDVQETQYF
TRBD2,NA,TRBJ2-7,TRBV14,TGTGCCAGCAGCTGGACTAGCGGGCCCTACGAGCAGTACTTC,CASSWTSGPYEQYF
TRBD1,many,TRBJ2-1,TRBV7-9,TGTGCCAGCAGCCCCACCCGGGACAGGGAATCTAGCTCCTACAATGAGCAGTTCTTC,CASSPTRDRESSSYNEQFF
NA,NA,TRBJ1-1,TRBV5-4,TGTGCCAGCAGCTTGTACAGGGCCTCTGAAGCTTTCTTT,CASSLYRASEAFF
NA,few,TRBJ1-1,TRBV5-1,TGCGCCAGCAGCCCGGGGGAGGCCAACACTGAAGCTTTCTTT,CASSPGEANTEAFF
NA,NA,TRBJ1-1,TRBV3-1,TGTGCCAGCAGCTACTCTGTGAACACTGAAGCTTTCTTT,CASSYSVNTEAFF
NA,many,TRBJ1-2,TRBV6-1,TGTGCCAGCTGGGTCCTCCTCAGTGGCTACACCTTC,CASWVLLSGYTF
NA,NA,TRBJ2-1,TRBV2,TGTGCCAGCAGGGACGGGGTCTACAATGAGCAGTTCTTC,CASRDGVYNEQFF
NA,many,TRBJ1-5,TRBV6-2/TRBV6-3,TGTGCCAGCAGTTACGCCGGGGTCAATCAGCCCCAGCATTTT,CASSYAGVNQPQHF
NA,few,TRBJ2-2,TRBV7-2,TGTGCCAGCAGCCTCCGACAGTCGGACACCGGGGAGCTGTTTTTT,CASSLRQSDTGELFF
NA,few,TRBJ1-6,TRBV10-3,TGTGCCATCAGTGCCTTCGGACGGGGAGAGCCCCTCCACTTT,CAISAFGRGEPLHF
NA,many,TRBJ2-7,TRBV6-6,TGTGCCAGCAGATGGGGGGGACAGGTGGTCAGCAACGAGCAGTACTTC,CASRWGGQVVSNEQYF
NA,NA,TRBJ1-1,TRBV4-3,TGCGCCAGCAGCCTCTTAGGGGGCACTGAAGCTTTCTTT,CASSLLGGTEAFF
NA,many,TRBJ1-3,TRBV9,TGTGCCAGCAGCCTGGGGGGTACTGGAAACACCATATATTTT,CASSLGGTGNTIYF
TRBD2,NA,TRBJ2-5,TRBV5-1,TGCGCCAGCAGCGATACTAGCGGGAGACAAGAGACCCAGTACTTC,CASSDTSGRQETQYF
NA,many,TRBJ1-1,TRBV7-6,TGTGCCAGCAGCTCCCTATGGGGGGGGTTTGGGTCTGAAGCTTTCTTT,CASSSLWGGFGSEAFF
TRBD1,NA,TRBJ2-1,TRBV20-1,TGCAGTGCCCCGAGGACAGGGGGCATGGATGAGCAGTTCTTC,CSAPRTGGMDEQFF
NA,few,TRBJ2-7,TRBV29-1,TGCAGCGTTGCGGGCAGCTACGAGCAGTACTTC,CSVAGSYEQYF
TRBD1,few,TRBJ1-5,TRBV12-3/TRBV12-4,TGTGCCAGCAAATTCCGACAGGGACGCAATCAGCCCCAGCATTTT,CASKFRQGRNQPQHF
NA,NA,TRBJ2-5,TRBV2,TGTGCCTCCCAACCCCTTTTTAGCACCCAGCAAGAGACCCAGTACTTC,CASQPLFSTQQETQYF
NA,NA,TRBJ2-1,TRBV7-9,TGTGCCAGCAGACCCTGGGATCCCAGCTCCTACAATGAGCAGTTCTTC,CASRPWDPSSYNEQFF
NA,NA,TRBJ2-1,TRBV7-8,TGTGCCACCCGCGGGAAGGAGACGAGCTCCTACAATGAGCAGTTCTTC,CATRGKETSSYNEQFF
NA,few,TRBJ2-5,TRBV6-2/TRBV6-3,TGTGCCAGCAGTTACTCGGAAATCCAAGAGACCCAGTACTTC,CASSYSEIQETQYF
NA,NA,TRBJ2-3,TRBV2,TGTGCCAGCAGATCCCTAGCGTATAGCACAGATACGCAGTATTTT,CASRSLAYSTDTQYF
NA,NA,TRBJ1-5,TRBV2,TGTGCCAGCACCCGGACGGGGAATCAGCCCCAGCATTTT,CASTRTGNQPQHF
NA,many,TRBJ1-1,TRBV4-1,TGCGCCAGCAGCCAAAGTACTAGGGTCTACACTGAAGCTTTCTTT,CASSQSTRVYTEAFF
TRBD1,few,TRBJ2-3,TRBV5-4,TGTGCCAGCAGAGACAGGGGGGGCAGCACAGATACGCAGTATTTT,CASRDRGGSTDTQYF
NA,many,TRBJ1-1,TRBV12-3/TRBV12-4,TGTGCCAGCAGTTCCTCTCAGGGAATTGAAGCTTTCTTT,CASSSSQGIEAFF
TRBD1,NA,TRBJ1-2,TRBV7-9,TGTGCCAGCAGCTTGTCAGGAGGGGGCCTCTATGGCTACACCTTC,CASSLSGGGLYGYTF